Listed below are T cell receptor beta chains from one sample, sequenced in a study of T-cell reconstitution after alpha-beta-depleted transplantation in children. MiXCR, applied by TCRdb to the PCR reads, yields one record per CDR3 protein. The sample lists 130,000 to 150,000 distinct CDR3 sequences, 8% to 10% occurring once. The source material was PBMCs, mostly from graft donor cells, sampled 180 days after TCRalphabeta/CD19-depleted stem cell transplant. These receptors were taken from a female patient under 10 years old who had a stem cell transplant for congenital amegakaryocytic thrombocytopenia, so the T cells may come from the graft donor. Both conserved end residues are part of each CDR3. A D gene is named only where the DNA matches it firmly. For some rows the clone size is stated as once, few or many, or as a class when expanded; others skip it.

v_call	d_call	cdr3_length	j_call	clone_size	cdr3_nt	cdr3_aa
TRBV10-3	TRBD2	16	TRBJ2-3	few	TGTGCCATCAGTGACCCGACTAGCTTCGTAACAGATACGCAGTATTTT	CAISDPTSFVTDTQYF
TRBV10-3	NA	11	TRBJ1-1	many	TGTGCCATCAGGGAGAACACTGAAGCTTTCTTT	CAIRENTEAFF
TRBV6-5	TRBD2	15	TRBJ2-1	many	TGTGCCAGCAGTTACTTAGCGGGTACTGAAAATGAGCAGTTCTTC	CASSYLAGTENEQFF
TRBV4-1	TRBD2	17	TRBJ2-2	many	TGCGCCAGCAGCCAAGATTGGCTAGCGGAGAACACCGGGGAGCTGTTTTTT	CASSQDWLAENTGELFF
TRBV20-1	TRBD2	12	TRBJ2-1	few	TGCAGTGCTACTAGACTAGCGCCGTCTAAGATCTTC	CSATRLAPSKIF
TRBV12-3/TRBV12-4	TRBD2	19	TRBJ2-1	few	TGTGCCAGCAGTTTAGGGTCTAGCGGGGGGGGCAGCTCCTACAATGAGCAGTTCTTC	CASSLGSSGGGSSYNEQFF
TRBV28	NA	13	TRBJ1-4	NA	TGTGCCAGCAGTCGCGACGCAAACGAAAAACTGTTTTTT	CASSRDANEKLFF
TRBV10-3	NA	16	TRBJ2-3	once	TGTGCCATCAGTGAGTCGTACTCACCGAGCACAGATACGCAGTATTTT	CAISESYSPSTDTQYF
TRBV20-1	NA	16	TRBJ2-1	many	TGCAGTGCTAGACTGCCGACTGCCCCTTCCTACAATGAGCAGTTCTTC	CSARLPTAPSYNEQFF
TRBV7-2	NA	15	TRBJ2-7	many	TGTGCCAGCAGCTTATATTCGGGGGGCCCCTACGAGCAGTACTTC	CASSLYSGGPYEQYF
TRBV20-1	NA	14	TRBJ1-5	NA	TGCAGTGCTAGTAGTGCATTTCGCAATCAGCCCCAGCATTTT	CSASSAFRNQPQHF
TRBV5-8	TRBD1	18	TRBJ1-1	NA	TGTGCCAGCAGCTTGGAGGGCAGGGGGAAGAGCATGAACACTGAAGCTTTCTTT	CASSLEGRGKSMNTEAFF